This TCR beta chain was observed in a study of identical twins. TCRdb called the 5' RACE reads again in MiXCR, with one record for every CDR3 protein. The table lists about 530,000 distinct CDR3 sequences, roughly 15% of them singletons. The V gene's germline CDR1 is LNHNV and CDR2 YYDKDF (reference sequence). With 0 bases removed from V and 5 bases from J, the gap between germline ends came to 12 bases. The CDR3 loop spans 15 amino acids. These data are also associated with another study on yellow fever vaccine responses in identical twins.

This sequence originates from a woman aged 18-30 years in good health. Sequenced input: CD4+ T cells sorted from blood. The chain carries TRBV15 and TRBJ2-3; D is unresolved. The CDR3 coding sequence is TGTGCCACCAGCAGAGAGGACGCCACGGGAGATACGCAGTATTTT. Protein product: CATSREDATGDTQYF.